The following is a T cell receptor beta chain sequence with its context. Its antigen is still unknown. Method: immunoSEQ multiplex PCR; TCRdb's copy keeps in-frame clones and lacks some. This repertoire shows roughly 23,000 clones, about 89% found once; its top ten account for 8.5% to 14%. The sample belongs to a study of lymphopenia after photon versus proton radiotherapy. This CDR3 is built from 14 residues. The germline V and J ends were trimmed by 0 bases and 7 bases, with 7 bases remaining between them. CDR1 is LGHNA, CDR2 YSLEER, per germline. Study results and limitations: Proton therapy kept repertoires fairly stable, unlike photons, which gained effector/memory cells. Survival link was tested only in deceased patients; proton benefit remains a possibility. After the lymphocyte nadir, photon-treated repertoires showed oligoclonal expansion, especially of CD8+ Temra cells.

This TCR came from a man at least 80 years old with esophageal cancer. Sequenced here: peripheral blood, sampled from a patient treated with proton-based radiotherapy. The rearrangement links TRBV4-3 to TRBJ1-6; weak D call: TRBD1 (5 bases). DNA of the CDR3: TGCGCCAGCAGCCAAGACTGGGGGAATTCACCCCTCCACTTT. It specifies CASSQDWGNSPLHF.